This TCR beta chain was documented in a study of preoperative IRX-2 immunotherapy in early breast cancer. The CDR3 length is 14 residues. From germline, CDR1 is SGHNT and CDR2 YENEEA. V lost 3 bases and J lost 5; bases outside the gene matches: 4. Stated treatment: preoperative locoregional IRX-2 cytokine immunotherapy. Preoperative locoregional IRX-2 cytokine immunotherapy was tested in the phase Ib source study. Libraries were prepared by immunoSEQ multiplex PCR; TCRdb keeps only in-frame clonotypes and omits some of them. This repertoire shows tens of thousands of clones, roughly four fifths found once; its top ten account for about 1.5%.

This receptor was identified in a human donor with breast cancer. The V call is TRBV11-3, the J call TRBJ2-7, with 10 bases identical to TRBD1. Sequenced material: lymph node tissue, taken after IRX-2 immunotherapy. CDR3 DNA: TGTGCCAGCAGCTTTGACAGGGGGCGCGACGAGCAGTACTTC. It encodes CASSFDRGRDEQYF.